This entry describes one T cell receptor (beta chain). Its target is unknown. This entry comes from a study of blood T cells in healthy people across ages. Regarding the study as a whole: Observed TCR beta diversity showed a strong correlation with the percentage of naive T cells as measured by flow cytometry.

Together with a sample-barcoded 5' primer, a J-beta primer mix was included in a second PCR lasting roughly 6 to 12 cycles. TCRdb reprocessed the 5' RACE reads with MiXCR, giving one entry per CDR3 protein. The data contain 650,000 to 800,000 distinct CDR3 sequences, approximately 44% of them singletons. Germline V gene data show CDR1 as MNHNS and CDR2 as SASEGT. The CDR3 extends over 15 amino acids. V was clipped by 3 bases and J by 11 bases; unmatched bases: 12. Source material: blood. This TCR derives from a man in his 60s in good health. The V and J genes are TRBV6-1 and TRBJ2-5, with 10 bases aligning to TRBD2. CDR3 in amino acids: CASSDSGGRYNEQYF. The DNA for the CDR3 is TGTGCCAGCAGTGATAGCGGGGGGCGATACAATGAGCAGTACTTC.